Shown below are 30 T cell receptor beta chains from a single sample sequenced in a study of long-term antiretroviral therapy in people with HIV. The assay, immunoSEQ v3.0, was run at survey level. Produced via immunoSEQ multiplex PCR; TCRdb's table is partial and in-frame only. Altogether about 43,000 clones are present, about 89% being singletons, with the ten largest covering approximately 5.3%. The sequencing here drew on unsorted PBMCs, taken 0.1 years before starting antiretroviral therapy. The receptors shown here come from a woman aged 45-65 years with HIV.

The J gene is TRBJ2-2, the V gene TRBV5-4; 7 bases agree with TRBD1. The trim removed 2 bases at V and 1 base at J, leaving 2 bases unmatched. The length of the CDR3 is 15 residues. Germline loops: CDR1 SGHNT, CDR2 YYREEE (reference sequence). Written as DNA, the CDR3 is TGTGCCAGCAGCTTAAGGACAGGGAACACCGGGGAGCTGTTTTTT. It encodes CASSLRTGNTGELFF.

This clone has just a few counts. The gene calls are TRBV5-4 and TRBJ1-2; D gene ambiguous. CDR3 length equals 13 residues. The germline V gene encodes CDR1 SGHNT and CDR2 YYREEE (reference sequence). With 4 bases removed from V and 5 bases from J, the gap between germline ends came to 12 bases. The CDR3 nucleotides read TGTGCCAGCAGCCCCGGACTCCCTTATGGCTACACCTTC. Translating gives CASSPGLPYGYTF.

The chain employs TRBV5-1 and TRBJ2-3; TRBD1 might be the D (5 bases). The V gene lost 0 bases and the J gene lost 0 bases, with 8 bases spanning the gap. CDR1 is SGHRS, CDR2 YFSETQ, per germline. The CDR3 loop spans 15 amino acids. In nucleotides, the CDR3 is TGCGCCAGCAGCTTGGGACAGACTAGCACAGATACGCAGTATTTT. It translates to CASSLGQTSTDTQYF.

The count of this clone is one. CDR3: CASSPGRGGSWETQYF. In nucleotides, the CDR3 is TGTGCCAGCAGTCCGGGGCGCGGGGGTTCTTGGGAGACCCAGTACTTC. V usage is TRBV27 and J usage is TRBJ2-5, with TRBD2 identical over 7 bases. This CDR3 has 16 amino acids. Trimming at V came to 5 bases and at J to 5 bases, leaving 14 bases not matched to a gene. CDR1 is MNHEY, CDR2 SMNVEV, per germline (reference sequence).

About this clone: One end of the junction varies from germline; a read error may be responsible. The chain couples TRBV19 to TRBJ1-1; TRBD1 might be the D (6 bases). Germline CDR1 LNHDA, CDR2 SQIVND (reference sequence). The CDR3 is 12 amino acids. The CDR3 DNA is TGTGCCAGTAGTATCTCCGGGACACGGATTGACTTT. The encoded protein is CASSISGTRIDF.

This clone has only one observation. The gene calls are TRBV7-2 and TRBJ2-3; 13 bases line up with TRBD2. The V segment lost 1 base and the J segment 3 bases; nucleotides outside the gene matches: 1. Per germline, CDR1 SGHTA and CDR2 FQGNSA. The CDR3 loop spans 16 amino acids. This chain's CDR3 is CASSLGLAGGTDTQYF. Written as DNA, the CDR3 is TGTGCCAGCAGCTTAGGACTAGCGGGGGGTACAGATACGCAGTATTTT.

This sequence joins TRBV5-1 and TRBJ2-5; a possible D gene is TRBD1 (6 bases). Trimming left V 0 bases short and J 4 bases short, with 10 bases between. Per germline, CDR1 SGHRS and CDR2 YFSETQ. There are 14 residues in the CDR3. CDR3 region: CASSLEGGRETQYF. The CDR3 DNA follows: TGCGCCAGCAGCTTGGAAGGGGGTCGAGAGACCCAGTACTTC.

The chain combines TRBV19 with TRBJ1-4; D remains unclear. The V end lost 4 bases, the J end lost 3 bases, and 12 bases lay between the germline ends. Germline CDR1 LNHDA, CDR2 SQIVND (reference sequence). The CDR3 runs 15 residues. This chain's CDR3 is CASSTGVIPNEKLFF. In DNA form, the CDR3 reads TGTGCCAGTAGTACGGGAGTTATTCCTAATGAAAAACTGTTTTTT.

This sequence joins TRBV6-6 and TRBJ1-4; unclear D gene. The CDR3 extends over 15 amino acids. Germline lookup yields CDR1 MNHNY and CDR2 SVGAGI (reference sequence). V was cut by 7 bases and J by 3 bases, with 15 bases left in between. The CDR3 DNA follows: TGTGCCAGCACCCAAAATGGGTTGGCTAATGAAAAACTGTTTTTT. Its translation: CASTQNGLANEKLFF.

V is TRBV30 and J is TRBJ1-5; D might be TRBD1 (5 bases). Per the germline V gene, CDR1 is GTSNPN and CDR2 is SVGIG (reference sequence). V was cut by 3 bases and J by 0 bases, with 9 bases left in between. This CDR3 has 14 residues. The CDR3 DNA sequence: TGTGCCTGGAGGGGGCCGTATAGCAATCAGCCCCAGCATTTT. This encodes CAWRGPYSNQPQHF.

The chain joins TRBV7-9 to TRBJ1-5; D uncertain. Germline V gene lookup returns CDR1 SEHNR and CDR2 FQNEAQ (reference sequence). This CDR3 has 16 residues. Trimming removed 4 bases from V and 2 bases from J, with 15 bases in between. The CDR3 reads CASSWFTGSGNQPQHF. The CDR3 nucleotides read TGTGCCAGCAGCTGGTTCACGGGTTCCGGCAATCAGCCCCAGCATTTT.

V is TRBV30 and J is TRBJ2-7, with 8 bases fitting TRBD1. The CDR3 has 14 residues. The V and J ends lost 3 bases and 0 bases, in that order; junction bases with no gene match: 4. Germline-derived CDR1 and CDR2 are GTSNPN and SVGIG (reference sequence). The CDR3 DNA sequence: TGTGCCTGGAGAGGACAGGGCTACTCCTACGAGCAGTACTTC. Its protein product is CAWRGQGYSYEQYF.

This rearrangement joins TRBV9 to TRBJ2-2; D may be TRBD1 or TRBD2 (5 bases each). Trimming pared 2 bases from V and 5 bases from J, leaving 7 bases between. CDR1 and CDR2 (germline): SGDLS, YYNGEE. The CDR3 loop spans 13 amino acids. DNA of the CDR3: TGTGCCAGCAGCGTTGAGGGGACCGGGGAGCTGTTTTTT. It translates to CASSVEGTGELFF.

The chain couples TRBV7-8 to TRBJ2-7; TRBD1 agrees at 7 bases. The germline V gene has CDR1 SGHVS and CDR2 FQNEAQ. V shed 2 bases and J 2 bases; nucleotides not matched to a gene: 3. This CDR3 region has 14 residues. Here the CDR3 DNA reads TGTGCCAGCAGCTTAAACAGGGGTGCCTACGAGCAGTACTTC. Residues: CASSLNRGAYEQYF.

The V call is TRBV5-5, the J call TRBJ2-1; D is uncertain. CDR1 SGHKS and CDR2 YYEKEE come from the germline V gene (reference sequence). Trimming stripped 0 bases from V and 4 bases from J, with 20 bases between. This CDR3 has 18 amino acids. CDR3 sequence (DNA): TGTGCCAGCAGCTTGGTCTCCCTGAGACTCATCGATTACAATGAGCAGTTCTTC. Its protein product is CASSLVSLRLIDYNEQFF.

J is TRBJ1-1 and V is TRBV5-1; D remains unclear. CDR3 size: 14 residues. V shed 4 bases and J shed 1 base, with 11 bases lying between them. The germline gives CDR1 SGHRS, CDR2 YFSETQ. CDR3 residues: CASSGGPQNTEAFF. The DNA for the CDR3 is TGCGCCAGCAGCGGAGGACCACAGAACACTGAAGCTTTCTTT.

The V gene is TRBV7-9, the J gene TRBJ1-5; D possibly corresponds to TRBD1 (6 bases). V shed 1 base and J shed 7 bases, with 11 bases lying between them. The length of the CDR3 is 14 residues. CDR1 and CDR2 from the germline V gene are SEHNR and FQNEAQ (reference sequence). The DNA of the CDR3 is TGTGCCAGCAGCTTAGACAGGGAGGGGCAGCCCCAGCATTTT. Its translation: CASSLDREGQPQHF.

Here the CDR3 DNA reads TGTGCCAGCTCACACCACGGTTTAGGGGAGTTCGGCACAGATACGCAGTATTTT. The encoded protein is CASSHHGLGEFGTDTQYF. The chain recombines TRBV18 with TRBJ2-3; possibly TRBD1 or TRBD2 for D (5 bases each). The CDR3 covers 18 residues. In germline, CDR1 is KGHSH, CDR2 LQKENI. V lost 4 bases and J 1 base, leaving 21 bases between the germline ends.

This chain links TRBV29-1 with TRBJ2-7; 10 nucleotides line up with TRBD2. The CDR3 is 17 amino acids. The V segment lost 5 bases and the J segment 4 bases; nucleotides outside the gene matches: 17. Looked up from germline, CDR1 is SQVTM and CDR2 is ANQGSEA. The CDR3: CSVSYVSGGSGPYEQYF. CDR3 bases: TGCAGCGTTAGCTACGTTAGCGGGGGGTCGGGGCCTTACGAGCAGTACTTC.

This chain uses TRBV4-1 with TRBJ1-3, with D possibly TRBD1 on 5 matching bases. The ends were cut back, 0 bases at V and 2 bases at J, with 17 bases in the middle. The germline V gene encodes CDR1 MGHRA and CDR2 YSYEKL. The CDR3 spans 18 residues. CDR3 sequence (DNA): TGCGCCAGCAGCCAAGAAGGTGGGGTCCGGGGCCCTGGAAACACCATATATTTT. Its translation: CASSQEGGVRGPGNTIYF.

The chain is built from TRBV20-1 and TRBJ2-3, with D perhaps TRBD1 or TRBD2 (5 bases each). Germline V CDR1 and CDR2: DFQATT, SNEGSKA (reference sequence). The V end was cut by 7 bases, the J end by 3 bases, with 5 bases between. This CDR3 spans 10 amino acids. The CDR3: CSGGTDTQYF. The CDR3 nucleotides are TGCAGTGGGGGGACAGATACGCAGTATTTT.

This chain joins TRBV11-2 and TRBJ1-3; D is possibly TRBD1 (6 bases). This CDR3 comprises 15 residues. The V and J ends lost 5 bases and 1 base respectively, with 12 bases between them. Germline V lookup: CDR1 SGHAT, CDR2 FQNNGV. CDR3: CASSPFQGSGNTIYF. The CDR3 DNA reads TGTGCCAGCAGCCCCTTCCAGGGGTCTGGAAACACCATATATTTT.

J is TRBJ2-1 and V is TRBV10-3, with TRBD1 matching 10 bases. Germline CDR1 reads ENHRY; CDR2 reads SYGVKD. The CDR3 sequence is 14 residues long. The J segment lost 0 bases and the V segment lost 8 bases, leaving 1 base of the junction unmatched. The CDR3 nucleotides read TGTGCCATCGGGGACAGGGGCTCCTACAATGAGCAGTTCTTC. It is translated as CAIGDRGSYNEQFF.

DNA for the CDR3: TGCACCAGCAGCCAAGATTATAGTGGGCCCGGGAACGGCTACACCTTC. It encodes CTSSQDYSGPGNGYTF. This chain uses TRBV1 with TRBJ1-2. TRBV1 is a recognized pseudogene. The CDR3 spans 16 residues.

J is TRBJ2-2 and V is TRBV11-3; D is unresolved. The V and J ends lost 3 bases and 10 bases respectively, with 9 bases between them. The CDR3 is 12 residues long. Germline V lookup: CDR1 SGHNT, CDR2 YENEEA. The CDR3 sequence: CASSLRPEELFF. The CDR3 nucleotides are TGTGCCAGCAGCTTGCGACCGGAGGAGCTGTTTTTT. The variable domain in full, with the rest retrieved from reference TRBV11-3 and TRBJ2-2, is EAGVVQSPRYKIIEKKQPVAFWCNPISGHNTLYWYLQNLGQGPELLIRYENEEAVDDSQLPKDRFSAERLKGVDSTLKIQPAELGDSAVYLCASSLRPEELFFGEGSRLTVL.

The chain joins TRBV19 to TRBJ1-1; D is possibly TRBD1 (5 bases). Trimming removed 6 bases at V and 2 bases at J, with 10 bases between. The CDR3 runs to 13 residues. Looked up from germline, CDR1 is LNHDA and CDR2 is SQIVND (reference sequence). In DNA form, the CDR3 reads TGTGCCAGTAGGTCGGGGGGAAACACTGAAGCTTTCTTT. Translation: CASRSGGNTEAFF.

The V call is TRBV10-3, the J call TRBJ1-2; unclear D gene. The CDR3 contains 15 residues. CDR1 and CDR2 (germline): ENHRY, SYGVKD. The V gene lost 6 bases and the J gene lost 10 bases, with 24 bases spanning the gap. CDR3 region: CAIRVRADRSGDYTF. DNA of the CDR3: TGTGCCATCAGGGTCCGGGCAGATAGGAGCGGCGACTACACCTTC.

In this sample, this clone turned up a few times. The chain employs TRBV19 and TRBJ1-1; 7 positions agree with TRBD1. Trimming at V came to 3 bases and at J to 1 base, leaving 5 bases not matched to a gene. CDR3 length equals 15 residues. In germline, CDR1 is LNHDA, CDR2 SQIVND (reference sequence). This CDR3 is CASSILGGPNTEAFF. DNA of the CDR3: TGTGCCAGTAGTATTTTAGGGGGCCCGAACACTGAAGCTTTCTTT.

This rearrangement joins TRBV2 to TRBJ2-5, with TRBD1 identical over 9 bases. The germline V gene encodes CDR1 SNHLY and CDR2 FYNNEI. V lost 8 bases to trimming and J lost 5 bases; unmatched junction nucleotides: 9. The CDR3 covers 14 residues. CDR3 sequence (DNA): TGTGCCAGCTACGAACAGGGGGCAGGGGAGACCCAGTACTTC. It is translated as CASYEQGAGETQYF.

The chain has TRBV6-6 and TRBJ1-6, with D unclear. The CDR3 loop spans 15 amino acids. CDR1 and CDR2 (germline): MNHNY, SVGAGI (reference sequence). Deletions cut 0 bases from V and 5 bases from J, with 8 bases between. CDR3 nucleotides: TGTGCCAGCAGTTACTCGAAACAGAATAATTCACCCCTCCACTTT. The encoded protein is CASSYSKQNNSPLHF.